Listed below are T cell receptor beta chains from one sample, sequenced in a study of blood T cell repertoires in COVID-19. This table comes from immunoSEQ multiplex PCR, and its TCRdb copy is limited to in-frame clones, with some not included. The sample records 400,000 to 500,000 clones, roughly 90% being singletons. Sequencing input: PBMCs or T cells enriched from blood (not recorded which). Receptor source: a woman aged 40 to 50 who had recovered from COVID-19. The conserved cysteine and the conserved F or W are not part of the CDR3 here. D genes are given only for firm matches.

cdr3_length,d_call,v_call,j_call,cdr3_aa
9,NA,TRBV6-5,TRBJ2-1,ASTGLNEQF
15,TRBD2,TRBV5-1,TRBJ2-1,ASSFTSGRQGENEQF
12,NA,TRBV29-1,TRBJ2-2,SGLPGQNTGELF
13,TRBD2,TRBV25-1,TRBJ2-1,ASTGGLAGGPEEF
14,NA,TRBV7-6,TRBJ1-3,ASSLGGRGSGNTIY
11,NA,TRBV13,TRBJ2-1,ASTQAVYNEQF
11,NA,TRBV2,TRBJ1-2,ASSEGALYGYT
15,TRBD2,TRBV11-2,TRBJ2-5,ASSWTGTSGSPETQY
12,TRBD1,TRBV3-1/TRBV3-2,TRBJ1-5,ASSEGTGDQPQH
11,TRBD1,TRBV9,TRBJ1-2,ASSVGTGGGYT
13,NA,TRBV5-4,TRBJ2-2,ASSLDYRATGELF
12,NA,TRBV19,TRBJ1-3,ASSPGGAGNTIY
11,TRBD1,TRBV12-3/TRBV12-4,TRBJ2-5,ASTLGGAETQY
12,NA,TRBV10-2,TRBJ1-5,ASSATVSGQPQH
14,NA,TRBV12-5,TRBJ2-2,ASGLVEGSTTGELF
14,NA,TRBV19,TRBJ2-2,ASSIRGQKVGGELF
13,NA,TRBV7-9,TRBJ2-1,ASSLAASSYNEQF